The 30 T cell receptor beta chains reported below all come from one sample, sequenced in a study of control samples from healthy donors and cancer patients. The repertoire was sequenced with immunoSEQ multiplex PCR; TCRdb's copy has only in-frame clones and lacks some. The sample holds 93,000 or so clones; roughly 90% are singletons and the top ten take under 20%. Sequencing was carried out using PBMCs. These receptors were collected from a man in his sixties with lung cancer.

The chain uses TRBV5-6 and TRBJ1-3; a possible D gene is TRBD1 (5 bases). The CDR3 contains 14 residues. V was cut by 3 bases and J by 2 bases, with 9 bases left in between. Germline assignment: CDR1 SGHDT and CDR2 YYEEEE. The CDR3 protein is CASSWGTAGNTIYF. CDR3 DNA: TGTGCCAGCAGCTGGGGGACGGCTGGAAACACCATATATTTT.

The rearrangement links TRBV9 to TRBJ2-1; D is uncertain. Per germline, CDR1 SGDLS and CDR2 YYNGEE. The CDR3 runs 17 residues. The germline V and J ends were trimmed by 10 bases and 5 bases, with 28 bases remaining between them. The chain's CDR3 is CALQGVRTHLLNNEQFF. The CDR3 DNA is TGTGCCCTCCAAGGAGTCCGTACCCACCTTCTTAACAATGAGCAGTTCTTC.

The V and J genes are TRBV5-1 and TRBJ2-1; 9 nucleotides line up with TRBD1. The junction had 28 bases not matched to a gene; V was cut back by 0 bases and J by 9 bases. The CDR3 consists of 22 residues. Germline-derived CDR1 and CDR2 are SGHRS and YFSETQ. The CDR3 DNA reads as TGCGCCAGCAGCTTGGAGGCCTTGTATATACAGGGGGCTCCACCCCAAGTGCCTGAGCAGTTCTTC. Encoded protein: CASSLEALYIQGAPPQVPEQFF.

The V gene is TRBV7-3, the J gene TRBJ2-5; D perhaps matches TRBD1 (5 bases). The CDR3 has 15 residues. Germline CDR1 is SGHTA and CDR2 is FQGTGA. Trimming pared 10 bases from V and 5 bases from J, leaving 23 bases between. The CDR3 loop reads CATGQGYSAGETQYF. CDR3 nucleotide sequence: TGTGCCACGGGTCAGGGTTACAGCGCCGGGGAGACCCAGTACTTC.

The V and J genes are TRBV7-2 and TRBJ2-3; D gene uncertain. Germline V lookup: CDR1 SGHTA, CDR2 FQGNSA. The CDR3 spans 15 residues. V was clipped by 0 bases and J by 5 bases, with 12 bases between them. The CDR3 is CASSLAVTVVDTQYF. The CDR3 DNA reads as TGTGCCAGCAGCTTAGCGGTAACAGTAGTAGATACGCAGTATTTT.

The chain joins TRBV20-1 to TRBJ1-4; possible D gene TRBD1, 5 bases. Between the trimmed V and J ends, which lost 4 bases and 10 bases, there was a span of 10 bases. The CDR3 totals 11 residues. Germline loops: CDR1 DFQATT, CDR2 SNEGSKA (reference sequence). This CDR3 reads CSAKDTGKLFF. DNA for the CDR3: TGCAGTGCTAAAGATACAGGAAAACTGTTTTTT.

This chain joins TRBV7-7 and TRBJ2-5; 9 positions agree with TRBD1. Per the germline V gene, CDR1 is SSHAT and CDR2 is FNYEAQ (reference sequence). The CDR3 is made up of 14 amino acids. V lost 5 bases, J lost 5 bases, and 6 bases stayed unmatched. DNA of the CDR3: TGTGCCAGCAGCCACGGACAGGGGTCGGAGACCCAGTACTTC. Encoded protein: CASSHGQGSETQYF.

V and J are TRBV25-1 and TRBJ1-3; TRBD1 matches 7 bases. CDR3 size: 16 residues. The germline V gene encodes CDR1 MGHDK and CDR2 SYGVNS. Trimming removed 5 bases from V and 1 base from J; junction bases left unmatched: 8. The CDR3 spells CASSSTAGGSGNTIYF. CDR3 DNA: TGTGCCAGCAGTTCGACGGCAGGGGGGTCTGGAAACACCATATATTTT.

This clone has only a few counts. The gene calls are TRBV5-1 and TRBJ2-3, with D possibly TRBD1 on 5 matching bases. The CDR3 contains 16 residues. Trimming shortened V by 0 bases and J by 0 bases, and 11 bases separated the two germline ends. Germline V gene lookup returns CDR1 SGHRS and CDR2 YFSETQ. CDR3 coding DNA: TGCGCCAGCAGCTTGGGCAGGGCCACTAGCACAGATACGCAGTATTTT. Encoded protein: CASSLGRATSTDTQYF.

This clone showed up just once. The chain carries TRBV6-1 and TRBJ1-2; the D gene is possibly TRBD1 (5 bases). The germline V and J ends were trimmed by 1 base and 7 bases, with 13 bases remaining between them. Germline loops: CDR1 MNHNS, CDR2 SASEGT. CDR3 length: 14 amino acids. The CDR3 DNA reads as TGTGCCAGCAGTGAAGGAGTGGGGACGGGTGGCTACACCTTC. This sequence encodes CASSEGVGTGGYTF.

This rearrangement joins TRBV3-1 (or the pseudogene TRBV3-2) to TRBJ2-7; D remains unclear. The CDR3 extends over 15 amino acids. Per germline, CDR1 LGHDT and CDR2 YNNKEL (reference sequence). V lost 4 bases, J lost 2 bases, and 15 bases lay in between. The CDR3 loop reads CASSPPNFQAYEQYF. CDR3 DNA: TGTGCCAGCAGCCCGCCGAACTTTCAGGCCTACGAGCAGTACTTC.

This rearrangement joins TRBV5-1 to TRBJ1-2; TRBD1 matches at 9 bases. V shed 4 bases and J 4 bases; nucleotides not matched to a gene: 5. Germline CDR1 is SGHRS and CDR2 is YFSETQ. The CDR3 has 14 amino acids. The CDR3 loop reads CASSTGTGSYGYTF. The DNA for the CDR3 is TGCGCCAGCAGCACCGGGACAGGGAGCTATGGCTACACCTTC.

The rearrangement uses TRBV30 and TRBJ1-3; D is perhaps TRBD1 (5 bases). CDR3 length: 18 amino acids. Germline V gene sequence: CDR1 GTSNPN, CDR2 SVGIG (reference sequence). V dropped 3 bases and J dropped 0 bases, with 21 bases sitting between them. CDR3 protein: CAWRPFSGGLSSGNTIYF. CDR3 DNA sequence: TGTGCCTGGAGACCGTTCAGTGGGGGATTAAGCTCTGGAAACACCATATATTTT.

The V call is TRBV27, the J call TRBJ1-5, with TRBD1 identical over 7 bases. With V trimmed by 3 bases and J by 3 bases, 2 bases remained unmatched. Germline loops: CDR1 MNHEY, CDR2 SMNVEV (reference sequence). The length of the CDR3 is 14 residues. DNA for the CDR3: TGTGCCAGCAGTTTGGGACAGTACAATCAGCCCCAGCATTTT. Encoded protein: CASSLGQYNQPQHF.

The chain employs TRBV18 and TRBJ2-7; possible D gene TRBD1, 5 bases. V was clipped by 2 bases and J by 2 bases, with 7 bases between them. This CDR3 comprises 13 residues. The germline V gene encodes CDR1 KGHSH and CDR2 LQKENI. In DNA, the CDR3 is TGTGCCAGCTCACCAGACAGCACCTACGAGCAGTACGTC. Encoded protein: CASSPDSTYEQYV.

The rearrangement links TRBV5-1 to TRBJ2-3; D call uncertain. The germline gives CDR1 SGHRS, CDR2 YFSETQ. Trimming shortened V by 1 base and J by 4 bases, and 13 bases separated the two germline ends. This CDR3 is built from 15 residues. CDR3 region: CASSLQLVTSDTQYF. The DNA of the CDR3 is TGCGCCAGCAGCTTGCAGCTAGTCACGTCAGATACGCAGTATTTT.

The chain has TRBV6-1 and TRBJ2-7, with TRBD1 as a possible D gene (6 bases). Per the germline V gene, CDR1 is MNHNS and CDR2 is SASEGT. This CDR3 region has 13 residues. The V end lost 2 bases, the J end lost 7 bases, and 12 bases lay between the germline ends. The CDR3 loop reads CASSENTGYEQYV. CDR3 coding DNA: TGTGCCAGCAGTGAAAATACAGGGTATGAGCAGTACGTC.

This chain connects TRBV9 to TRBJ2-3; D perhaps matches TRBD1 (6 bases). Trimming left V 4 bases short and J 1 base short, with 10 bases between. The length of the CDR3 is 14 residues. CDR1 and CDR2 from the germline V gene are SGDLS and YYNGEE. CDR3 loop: CASSTRTGTDTQYF. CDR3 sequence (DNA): TGTGCCAGCAGCACCCGGACAGGCACAGATACGCAGTATTTT.

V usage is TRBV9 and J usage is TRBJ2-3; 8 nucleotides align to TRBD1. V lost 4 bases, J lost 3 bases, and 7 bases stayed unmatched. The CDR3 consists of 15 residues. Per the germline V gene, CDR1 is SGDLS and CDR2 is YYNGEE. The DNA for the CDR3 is TGTGCCAGCAGCTTCAGGGGGGACAGGACAGATACGCAGTATTTT. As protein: CASSFRGDRTDTQYF.

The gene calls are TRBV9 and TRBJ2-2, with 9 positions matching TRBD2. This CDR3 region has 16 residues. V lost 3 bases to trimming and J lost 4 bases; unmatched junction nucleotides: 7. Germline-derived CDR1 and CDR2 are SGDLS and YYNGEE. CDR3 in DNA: TGTGCCAGCAGCGCTGGGGCTAGCGGGGTCACCGGGGAGCTGTTTTTT. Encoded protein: CASSAGASGVTGELFF.

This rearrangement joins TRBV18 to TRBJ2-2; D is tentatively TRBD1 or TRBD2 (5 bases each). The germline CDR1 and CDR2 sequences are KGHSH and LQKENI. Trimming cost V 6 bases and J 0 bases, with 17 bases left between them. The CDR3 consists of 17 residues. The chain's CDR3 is CASSTGTDLSNTGELFF. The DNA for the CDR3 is TGTGCCAGCTCGACCGGGACGGACCTTTCGAACACCGGGGAGCTGTTTTTT.

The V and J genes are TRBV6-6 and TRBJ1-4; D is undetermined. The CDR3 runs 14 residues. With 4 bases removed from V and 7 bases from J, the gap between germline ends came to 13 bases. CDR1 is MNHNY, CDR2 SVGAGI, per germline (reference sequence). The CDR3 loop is CASSSGSKGEKLFF. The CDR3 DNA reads TGTGCCAGCAGTTCCGGGAGTAAGGGTGAAAAACTGTTTTTT.

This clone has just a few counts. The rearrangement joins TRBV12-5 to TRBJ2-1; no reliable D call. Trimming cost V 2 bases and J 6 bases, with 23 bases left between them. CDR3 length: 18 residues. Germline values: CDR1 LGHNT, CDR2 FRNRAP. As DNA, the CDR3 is TGTGCTAGTGGTTTGATCCCGGACGGATCCTACTCATCCAATGAGCAGTTCTTC. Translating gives CASGLIPDGSYSSNEQFF.

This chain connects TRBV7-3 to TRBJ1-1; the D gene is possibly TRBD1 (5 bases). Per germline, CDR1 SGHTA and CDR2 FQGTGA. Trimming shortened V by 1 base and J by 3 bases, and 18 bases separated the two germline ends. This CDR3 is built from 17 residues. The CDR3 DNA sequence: TGTGCCAGCAGCTTAAGATCTGGGCAGGGTTGGGACACTGAAGCTTTCTTT. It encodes CASSLRSGQGWDTEAFF.

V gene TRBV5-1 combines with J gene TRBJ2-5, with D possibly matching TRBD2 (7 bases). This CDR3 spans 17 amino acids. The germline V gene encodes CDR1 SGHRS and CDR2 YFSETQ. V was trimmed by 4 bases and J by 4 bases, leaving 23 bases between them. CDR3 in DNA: TGCGCCAGCAGCACTGAATGGGGGGGCGGAAGTAGAGAGACCCAGTACTTC. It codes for CASSTEWGGGSRETQYF. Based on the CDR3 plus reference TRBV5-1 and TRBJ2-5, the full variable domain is KAGVTQTPRYLIKTRGQQVTLSCSPISGHRSVSWYQQTPGQGLQFLFEYFSETQRNKGNFPGRFSGRQFSNSRSEMNVSTLELGDSALYLCASSTEWGGGSRETQYFGPGTRLLVL.

The CDR3 protein is CASSLAGGGQPQHF. CDR3 in DNA: TGCGCCAGCAGTCTGGCAGGGGGCGGACAGCCCCAGCATTTT. The V and J genes are TRBV5-1 and TRBJ1-5; 8 bases match TRBD1. Germline V CDR1 and CDR2: SGHRS, YFSETQ. CDR3 length equals 14 residues. V was clipped by 5 bases and J by 7 bases; unmatched bases: 8.

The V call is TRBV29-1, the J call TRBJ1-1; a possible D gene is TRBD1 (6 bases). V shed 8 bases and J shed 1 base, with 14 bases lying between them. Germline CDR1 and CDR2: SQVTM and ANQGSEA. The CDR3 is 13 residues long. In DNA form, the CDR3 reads TGCAGCACCGCCGGGACAACGAACACTGAAGCTTTCTTT. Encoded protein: CSTAGTTNTEAFF.

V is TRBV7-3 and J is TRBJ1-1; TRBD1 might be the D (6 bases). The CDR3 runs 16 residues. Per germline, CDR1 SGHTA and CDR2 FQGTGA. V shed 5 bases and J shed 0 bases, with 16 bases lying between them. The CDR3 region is CASSPQGPTMNTEAFF. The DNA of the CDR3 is TGTGCCAGCAGCCCCCAGGGGCCCACCATGAACACTGAAGCTTTCTTT.

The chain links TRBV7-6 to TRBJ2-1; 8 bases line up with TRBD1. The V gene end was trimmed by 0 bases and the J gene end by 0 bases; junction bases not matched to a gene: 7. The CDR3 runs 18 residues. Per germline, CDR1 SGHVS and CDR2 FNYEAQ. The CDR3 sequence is CASSLAPGGLSSYNEQFF. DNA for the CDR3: TGTGCCAGCAGCTTAGCCCCAGGGGGCCTTAGCTCCTACAATGAGCAGTTCTTC.

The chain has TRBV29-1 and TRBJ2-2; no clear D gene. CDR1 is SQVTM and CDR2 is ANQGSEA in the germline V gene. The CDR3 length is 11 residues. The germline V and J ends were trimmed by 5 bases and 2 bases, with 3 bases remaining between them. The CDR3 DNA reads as TGCAGCGTTTTAAACACCGGGGAGCTGTTTTTT. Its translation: CSVLNTGELFF.